Sequencing of this T cell receptor (beta chain) was carried out in a study of T cell clones after liver transplantation. Study in general: Graft-donor-reactive sequences were compared with third-party-reactive TCRbeta sequences from pre-transplant mixed lymphocyte reactions. At least one year of complete immunosuppression withdrawal without enzymes over twice normal defined tolerance.

Trimming removed 8 bases from V and 5 bases from J, with 12 bases in between. Germline lookup yields CDR1 MNHNY and CDR2 SVGAGI (reference sequence). The CDR3 has 12 amino acids. TCRdb's copy holds only in-frame clones and misses some; the assay was immunoSEQ multiplex PCR. The sample yields 55,000 to 75,000 clones, 80% to 95% seen once. The sample holds one count of this clone. The V call is TRBV6-6, the J call TRBJ1-1; D unresolved. This clonotype was sampled from a human patient who received a liver transplant. The graft donor may be the source of some T cells. The source was CD4+ T cells from blood, collected about 26 months after liver transplant. CDR3 sequence: CASGVGETEAFF. DNA for the CDR3: TGTGCCAGCGGGGTCGGAGAAACTGAAGCTTTCTTT.